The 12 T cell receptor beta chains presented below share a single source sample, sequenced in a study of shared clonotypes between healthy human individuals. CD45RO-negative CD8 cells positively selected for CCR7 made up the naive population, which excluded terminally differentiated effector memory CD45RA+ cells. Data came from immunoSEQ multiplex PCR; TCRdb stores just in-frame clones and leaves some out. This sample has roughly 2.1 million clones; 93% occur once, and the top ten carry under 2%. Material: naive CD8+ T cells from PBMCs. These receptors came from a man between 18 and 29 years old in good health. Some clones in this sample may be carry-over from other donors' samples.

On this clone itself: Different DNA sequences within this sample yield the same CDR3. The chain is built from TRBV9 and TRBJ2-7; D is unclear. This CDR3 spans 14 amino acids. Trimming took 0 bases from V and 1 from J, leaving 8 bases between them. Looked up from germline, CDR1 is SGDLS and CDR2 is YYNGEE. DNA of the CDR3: TGTGCCAGCAGCGTAGAAGTAGGATCCTACGAGCAGTACTTC. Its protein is CASSVEVGSYEQYF.

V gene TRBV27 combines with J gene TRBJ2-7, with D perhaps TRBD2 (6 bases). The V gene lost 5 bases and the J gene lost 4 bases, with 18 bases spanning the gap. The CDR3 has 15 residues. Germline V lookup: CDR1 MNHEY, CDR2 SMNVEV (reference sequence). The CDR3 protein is CASSIALADPYEQYF. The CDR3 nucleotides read TGTGCCAGCAGTATAGCGTTAGCGGACCCATACGAGCAGTACTTC.

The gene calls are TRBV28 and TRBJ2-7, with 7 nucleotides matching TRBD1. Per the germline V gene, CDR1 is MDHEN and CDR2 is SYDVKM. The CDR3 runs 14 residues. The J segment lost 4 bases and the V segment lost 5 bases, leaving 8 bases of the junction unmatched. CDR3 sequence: CASSTQGSIYEQYF. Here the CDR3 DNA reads TGTGCCAGCAGTACACAGGGGTCAATATACGAGCAGTACTTC.

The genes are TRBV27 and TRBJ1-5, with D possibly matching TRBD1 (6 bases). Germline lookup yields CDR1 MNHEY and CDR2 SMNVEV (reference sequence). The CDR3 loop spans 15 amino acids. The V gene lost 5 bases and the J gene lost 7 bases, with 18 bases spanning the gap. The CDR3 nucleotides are TGTGCCAGCAGTCCGGGGGGCGGGGCTAACCAGCCCCAGCATTTT. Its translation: CASSPGGGANQPQHF.

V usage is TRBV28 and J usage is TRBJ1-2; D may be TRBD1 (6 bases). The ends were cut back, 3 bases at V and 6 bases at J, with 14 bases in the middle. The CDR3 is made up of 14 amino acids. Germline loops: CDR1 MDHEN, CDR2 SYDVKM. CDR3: CASSLIGGVDGYTF. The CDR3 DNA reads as TGTGCCAGCAGTTTGATCGGGGGCGTCGATGGCTACACCTTC.

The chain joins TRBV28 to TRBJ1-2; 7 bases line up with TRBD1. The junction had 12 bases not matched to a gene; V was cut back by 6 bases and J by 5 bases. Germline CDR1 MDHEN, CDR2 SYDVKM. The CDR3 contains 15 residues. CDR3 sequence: CASRFQGEALYGYTF. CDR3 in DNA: TGTGCCAGCAGATTCCAGGGGGAAGCCCTTTATGGCTACACCTTC.

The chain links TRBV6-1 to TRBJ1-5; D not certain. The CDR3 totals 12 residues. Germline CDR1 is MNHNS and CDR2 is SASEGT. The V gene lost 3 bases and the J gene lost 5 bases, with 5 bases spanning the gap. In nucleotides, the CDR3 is TGTGCCAGCAGTGACCTGGATCAGCCCCAGCATTTT. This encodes CASSDLDQPQHF.

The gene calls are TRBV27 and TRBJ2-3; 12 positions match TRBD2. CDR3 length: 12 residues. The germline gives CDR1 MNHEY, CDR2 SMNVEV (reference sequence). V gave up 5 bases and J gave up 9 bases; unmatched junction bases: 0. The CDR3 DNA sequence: TGTGCCAGCAGTGGACTAGCGGGGACGCAGTATTTT. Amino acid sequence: CASSGLAGTQYF.

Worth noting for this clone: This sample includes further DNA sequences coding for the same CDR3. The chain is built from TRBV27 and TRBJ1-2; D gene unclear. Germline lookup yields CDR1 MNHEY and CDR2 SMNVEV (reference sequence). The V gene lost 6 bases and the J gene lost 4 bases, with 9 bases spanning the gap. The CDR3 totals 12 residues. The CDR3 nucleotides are TGTGCCAGCAGCCCATCAGGCTATGGCTACACCTTC. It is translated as CASSPSGYGYTF.

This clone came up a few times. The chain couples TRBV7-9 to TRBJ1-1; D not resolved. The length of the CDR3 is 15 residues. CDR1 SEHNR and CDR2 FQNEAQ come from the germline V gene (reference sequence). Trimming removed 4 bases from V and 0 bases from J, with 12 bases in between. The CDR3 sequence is CASSSGMEMNTEAFF. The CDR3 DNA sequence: TGTGCCAGCAGCTCCGGCATGGAGATGAACACTGAAGCTTTCTTT. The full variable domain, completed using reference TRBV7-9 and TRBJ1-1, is DTGVSQNPRHKITKRGQNVTFRCDPISEHNRLYWYRQTLGQGPEFLTYFQNEAQLEKSRLLSDRFSAERPKGSFSTLEIQRTEQGDSAMYLCASSSGMEMNTEAFFGQGTRLTVV.

CDR3 protein: CASSQAVGRTPYYEQYF. CDR3 sequence (DNA): TGTGCCAGCAGCCAAGCGGTTGGACGGACGCCCTACTACGAGCAGTACTTC. The chain employs TRBV14 and TRBJ2-7; the D is unclear. Germline loops: CDR1 SGHDN, CDR2 FVKESK. V lost 1 base and J 3 bases, leaving 19 bases between the germline ends. The CDR3 totals 17 residues.

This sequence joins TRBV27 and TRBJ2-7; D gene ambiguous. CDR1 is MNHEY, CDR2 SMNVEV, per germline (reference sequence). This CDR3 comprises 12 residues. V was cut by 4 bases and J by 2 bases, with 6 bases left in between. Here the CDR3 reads CASSWSPYEQYF. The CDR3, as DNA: TGTGCCAGCAGTTGGAGCCCCTACGAGCAGTACTTC.